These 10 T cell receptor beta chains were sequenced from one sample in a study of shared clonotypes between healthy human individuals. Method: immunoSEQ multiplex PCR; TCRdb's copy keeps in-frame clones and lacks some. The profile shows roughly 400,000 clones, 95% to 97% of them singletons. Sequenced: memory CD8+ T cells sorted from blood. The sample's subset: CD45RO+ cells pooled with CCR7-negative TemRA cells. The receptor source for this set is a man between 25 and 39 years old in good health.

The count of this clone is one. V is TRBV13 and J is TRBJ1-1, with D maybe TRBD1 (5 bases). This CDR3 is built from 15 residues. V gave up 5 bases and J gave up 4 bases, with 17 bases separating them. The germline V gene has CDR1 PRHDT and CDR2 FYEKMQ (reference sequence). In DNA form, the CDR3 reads TGTGCCAGCAGCCCCTTCACAGGTCTACGCACTGAAGCTTTCTTT. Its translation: CASSPFTGLRTEAFF.

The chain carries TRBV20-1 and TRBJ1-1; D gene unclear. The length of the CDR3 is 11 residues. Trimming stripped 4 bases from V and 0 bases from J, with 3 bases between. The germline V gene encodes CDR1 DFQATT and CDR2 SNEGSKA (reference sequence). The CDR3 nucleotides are TGCAGTGCTAAAGTGAACACTGAAGCTTTCTTT. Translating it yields CSAKVNTEAFF.

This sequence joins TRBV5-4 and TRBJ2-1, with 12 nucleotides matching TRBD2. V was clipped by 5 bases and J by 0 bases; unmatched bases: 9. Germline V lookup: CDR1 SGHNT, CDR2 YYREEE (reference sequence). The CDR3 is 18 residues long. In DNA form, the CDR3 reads TGTGCCAGCAGACGCCTAGCGGGAGGGCAGAGCTCCTACAATGAGCAGTTCTTC. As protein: CASRRLAGGQSSYNEQFF.

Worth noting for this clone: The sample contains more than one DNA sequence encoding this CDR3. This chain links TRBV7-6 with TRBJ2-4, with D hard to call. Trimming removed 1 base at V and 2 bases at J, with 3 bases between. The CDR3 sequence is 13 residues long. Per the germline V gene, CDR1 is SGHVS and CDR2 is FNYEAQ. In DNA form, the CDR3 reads TGTGCCAGCAGCTTAGACCCCAAAAACATTCAGTACTTC. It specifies CASSLDPKNIQYF.

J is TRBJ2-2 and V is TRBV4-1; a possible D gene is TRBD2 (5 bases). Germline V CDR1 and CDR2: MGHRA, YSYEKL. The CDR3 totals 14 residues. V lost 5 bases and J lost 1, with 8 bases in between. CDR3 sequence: CASSFGLNTGELFF. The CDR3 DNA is TGCGCCAGCAGCTTCGGACTGAACACCGGGGAGCTGTTTTTT.

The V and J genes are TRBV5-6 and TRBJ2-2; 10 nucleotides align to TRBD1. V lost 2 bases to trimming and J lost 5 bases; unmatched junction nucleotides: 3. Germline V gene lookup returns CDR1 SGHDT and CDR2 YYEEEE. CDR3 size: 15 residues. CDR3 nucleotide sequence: TGTGCCAGCAGCTTTTCGGACAGGGGGACCGGGGAGCTGTTTTTT. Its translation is CASSFSDRGTGELFF.

CDR3 sequence (DNA): TGTGCCAGCAGTGAATGGGTCCAAGAGACCCAGTACTTC. It encodes CASSEWVQETQYF. V and J are TRBV6-1 and TRBJ2-5; D ambiguous. CDR1 is MNHNS and CDR2 is SASEGT in the germline V gene. The CDR3 totals 13 residues. V dropped 2 bases and J dropped 1 base, with 5 bases sitting between them.

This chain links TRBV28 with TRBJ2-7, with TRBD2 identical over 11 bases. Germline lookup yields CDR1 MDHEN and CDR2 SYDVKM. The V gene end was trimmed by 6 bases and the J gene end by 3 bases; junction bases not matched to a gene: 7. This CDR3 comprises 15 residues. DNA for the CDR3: TGTGCCAGCAGCTCCTCTAGCGGGAGGTTCTACGAGCAGTACTTC. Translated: CASSSSSGRFYEQYF.

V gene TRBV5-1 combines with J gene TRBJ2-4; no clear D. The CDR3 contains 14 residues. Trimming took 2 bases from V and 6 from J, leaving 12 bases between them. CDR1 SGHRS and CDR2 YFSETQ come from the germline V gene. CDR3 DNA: TGCGCCAGCAGCTTTGGTGGGGTCCGAAACATTCAGTACTTC. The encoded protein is CASSFGGVRNIQYF.

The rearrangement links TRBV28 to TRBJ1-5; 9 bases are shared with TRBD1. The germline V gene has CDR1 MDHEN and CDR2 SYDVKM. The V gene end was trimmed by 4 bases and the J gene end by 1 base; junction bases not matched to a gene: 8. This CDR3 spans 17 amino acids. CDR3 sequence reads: CASSYGQGRGSNQPQHF. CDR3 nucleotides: TGTGCCAGCAGTTATGGACAGGGGAGGGGAAGCAATCAGCCCCAGCATTTT.